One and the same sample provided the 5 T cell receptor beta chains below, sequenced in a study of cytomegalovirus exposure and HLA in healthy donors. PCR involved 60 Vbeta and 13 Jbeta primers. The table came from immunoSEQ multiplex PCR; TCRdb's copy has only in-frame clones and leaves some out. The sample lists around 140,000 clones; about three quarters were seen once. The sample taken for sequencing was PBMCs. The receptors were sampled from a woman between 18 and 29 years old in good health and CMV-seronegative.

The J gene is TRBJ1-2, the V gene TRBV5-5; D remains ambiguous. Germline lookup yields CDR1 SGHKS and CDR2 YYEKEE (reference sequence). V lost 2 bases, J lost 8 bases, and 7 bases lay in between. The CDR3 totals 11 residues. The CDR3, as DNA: TGTGCCAGCAGCTTCGAGAGGGGCTACACCTTC. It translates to CASSFERGYTF.

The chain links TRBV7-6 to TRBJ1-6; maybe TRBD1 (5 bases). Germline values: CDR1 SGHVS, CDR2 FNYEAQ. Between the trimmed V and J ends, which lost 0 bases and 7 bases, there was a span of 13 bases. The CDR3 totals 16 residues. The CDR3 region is CASSLAQGQNNSPLHF. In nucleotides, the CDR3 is TGTGCCAGCAGCTTAGCGCAAGGACAAAACAATTCACCCCTCCACTTT.

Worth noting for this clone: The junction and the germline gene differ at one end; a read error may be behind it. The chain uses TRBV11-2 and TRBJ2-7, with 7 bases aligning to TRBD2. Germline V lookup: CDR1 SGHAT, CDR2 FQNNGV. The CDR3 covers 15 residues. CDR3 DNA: TGTGCCAGCAGCCTAGAGGCGGGGGACCCCTACGAGCAGTACTTC. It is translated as CASSLEAGDPYEQYF.

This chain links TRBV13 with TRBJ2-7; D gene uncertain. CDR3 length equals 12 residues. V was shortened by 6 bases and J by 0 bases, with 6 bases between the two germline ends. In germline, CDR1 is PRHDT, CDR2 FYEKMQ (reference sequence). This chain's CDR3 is CASSASSYEQYF. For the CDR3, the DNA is TGTGCCAGCAGTGCCAGCTCCTACGAGCAGTACTTC.

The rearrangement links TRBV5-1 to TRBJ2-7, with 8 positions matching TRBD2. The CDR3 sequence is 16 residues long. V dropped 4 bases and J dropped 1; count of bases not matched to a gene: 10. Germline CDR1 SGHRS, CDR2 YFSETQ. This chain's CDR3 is CASSAEDSGGSYEQYF. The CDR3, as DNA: TGCGCCAGCAGCGCGGAGGACAGCGGGGGATCCTACGAGCAGTACTTC.